The clone carrying this TCR beta chain occurred a few times. Its specificity is not known. This sample is part of a study of response to subunit inactivated influenza vaccine. In germline, CDR1 is SGHRS, CDR2 YFSETQ. With 5 bases removed from V and 1 base from J, the gap between germline ends came to 14 bases. CDR3 size: 15 residues. Whole-study results and caveats: It was suggested by the authors that few new T cells are recruited by each seasonal influenza vaccination.

TCRdb itself ran the RT-PCR reads through MiXCR, one entry per CDR3 protein. The sample has over 400,000 distinct CDR3 sequences, over 10% seen once. The sequence was collected from a man aged 45-65 years who received an inactivated influenza vaccine. This chain uses TRBV5-1 with TRBJ2-3; D unclear. Sequenced here: PBMCs from blood, sampled roughly 48 days after vaccination. For the CDR3, the DNA is TGCGCCAGCAGTCCCGCTACCCATGGCACAGATACGCAGTATTTT. Protein: CASSPATHGTDTQYF. The full variable domain, with the rest looked up from reference TRBV5-1 and TRBJ2-3, is KAGVTQTPRYLIKTRGQQVTLSCSPISGHRSVSWYQQTPGQGLQFLFEYFSETQRNKGNFPGRFSGRQFSNSRSEMNVSTLELGDSALYLCASSPATHGTDTQYFGPGTRLTVL.